One and the same sample provided the 9 T cell receptor beta chains below, sequenced in a study of T-cell memory formation after mild COVID-19. TCRdb re-derived calls from the 5' RACE reads in MiXCR, one entry per CDR3 protein. The sample consists of approximately 260,000 distinct CDR3 sequences, 15% to 20% of them appearing once. Sequencing was performed on PBMCs or a T cell subset sorted from them (not recorded which). The receptors originated from a man younger than 35 who had mild COVID-19 (a few samples of this study predate the infection). Cell type and time point are not known.

The V call is TRBV5-6, the J call TRBJ1-1; D gene ambiguous. The CDR3 has 13 amino acids. The germline CDR1 and CDR2 sequences are SGHDT and YYEEEE. V was shortened by 1 base and J by 5 bases, with 9 bases between the two germline ends. CDR3 DNA: TGTGCCAGCAGCTTGTTCCTGGAGACTGAAGCTTTCTTT. The encoded protein is CASSLFLETEAFF.

This chain uses TRBV6-5 with TRBJ2-4, with 7 bases matching TRBD2. Per the germline V gene, CDR1 is MNHEY and CDR2 is SVGAGI. CDR3 length: 14 residues. V shed 4 bases, J shed 5 bases, and the junction held 5 bases outside the gene matches. The chain's CDR3 is CASSFRSGENIQYF. CDR3 in DNA: TGTGCCAGCAGTTTTAGGAGCGGGGAAAACATTCAGTACTTC.

This rearrangement joins TRBV6-5 to TRBJ1-2; D gene ambiguous. The CDR3 totals 12 residues. CDR1 MNHEY and CDR2 SVGAGI come from the germline V gene. V lost 5 bases to trimming and J lost 0 bases, with 4 bases between them. CDR3: CASSNTNYGYTF. The DNA of the CDR3 is TGTGCCAGCAGTAACACTAACTATGGCTACACCTTC.

The chain couples TRBV5-6 to TRBJ2-7, with 9 bases identical to TRBD1. This CDR3 comprises 15 residues. CDR1 and CDR2 from the germline V gene are SGHDT and YYEEEE. The ends lost 0 bases at V and 5 bases at J; junction bases unmatched: 6. The CDR3 loop reads CASSLETGGGHEQYF. CDR3 bases: TGTGCCAGCAGCTTGGAAACAGGGGGCGGTCACGAGCAGTACTTC.

V gene TRBV7-9 combines with J gene TRBJ1-1, with D maybe TRBD1 (6 bases). This CDR3 contains 13 residues. Looked up from germline, CDR1 is SEHNR and CDR2 is FQNEAQ (reference sequence). Trimming took off 6 bases at V and 4 bases at J, with 12 bases between the two ends. The CDR3 region is CASSYTGITEAFF. CDR3 bases: TGTGCCAGCAGTTACACAGGGATCACTGAAGCTTTCTTT.

The genes are TRBV7-8 and TRBJ2-3, with 8 nucleotides matching TRBD2. V dropped 5 bases and J dropped 3; count of bases not matched to a gene: 10. Germline CDR1 SGHVS, CDR2 FQNEAQ. This CDR3 is built from 16 residues. CDR3 in DNA: TGTGCCAGCAGCCCAGGACGGGGGGGCGCGACAGATACGCAGTATTTT. Its protein product is CASSPGRGGATDTQYF.

This clonotype was detected ten times or more. The chain has TRBV10-3 and TRBJ2-7, with 10 bases fitting TRBD1. The CDR3 runs 15 residues. Germline CDR1 reads ENHRY; CDR2 reads SYGVKD. J lost 1 base, V lost 2 bases, and 2 bases had no gene match. The CDR3 protein is CAISEAGQGSYEQYF. For the CDR3, the DNA is TGTGCCATCAGTGAGGCGGGACAGGGGTCCTACGAGCAGTACTTC.

This clonotype appeared many times. The V and J genes are TRBV12-3 or TRBV12-4 and TRBJ2-5, with D maybe TRBD1 (8 bases). V lost 8 bases to trimming and J lost 4 bases, with 20 bases between them. The CDR3 totals 15 residues. The chain's CDR3 is CASRRQGTGGETQYF. CDR3 bases: TGTGCCAGCCGCAGACAGGGGACGGGAGGAGAGACCCAGTACTTC.

This clonotype was seen a few times. The chain is built from TRBV2 and TRBJ2-7; 8 bases are shared with TRBD1. The CDR3 is made up of 14 amino acids. Per germline, CDR1 SNHLY and CDR2 FYNNEI. J gave up 0 bases and V 6 bases, and 4 bases lay outside the gene matches. CDR3 in amino acids: CASRGGQASYEQYF. The CDR3 nucleotides are TGTGCCAGCAGGGGGGGACAGGCCTCCTACGAGCAGTACTTC.